Sequencing of this T cell receptor beta chain was carried out in a study of blood T cell repertoires in COVID-19. Libraries were prepared by immunoSEQ multiplex PCR; TCRdb keeps only in-frame clonotypes and omits some of them. This table has 200,000 to 250,000 clones, roughly 90% appearing once. Participants were placed into cohorts based on the clinical history they reported. This clone has a handful of counts. The V gene's germline CDR1 is SEHNR and CDR2 FQNEAQ (reference sequence). J gave up 5 bases and V 3 bases, and 3 bases lay outside the gene matches. The CDR3 loop spans 13 amino acids. The TCR sequence derives from a woman aged 25 to 39 who had recovered from COVID-19. This chain uses TRBV7-9 with TRBJ1-2; 7 nucleotides align to TRBD1. Material: PBMCs or T cells enriched from blood (not recorded which). The CDR3 reads CASSFTGEYGYTF. CDR3 nucleotides: TGTGCCAGCAGCTTCACAGGGGAATATGGCTACACCTTC.